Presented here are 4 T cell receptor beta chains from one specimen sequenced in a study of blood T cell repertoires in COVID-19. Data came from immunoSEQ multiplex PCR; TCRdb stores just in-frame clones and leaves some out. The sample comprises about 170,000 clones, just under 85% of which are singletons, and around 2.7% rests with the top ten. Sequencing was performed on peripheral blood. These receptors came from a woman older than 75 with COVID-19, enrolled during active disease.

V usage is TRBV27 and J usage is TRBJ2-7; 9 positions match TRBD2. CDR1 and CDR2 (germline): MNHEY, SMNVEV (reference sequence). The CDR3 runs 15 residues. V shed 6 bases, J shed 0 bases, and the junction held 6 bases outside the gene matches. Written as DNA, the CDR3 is TGTGCCAGCAGGAGGACTAGCGTGAGCTCCTACGAGCAGTACTTC. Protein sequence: CASRRTSVSSYEQYF.

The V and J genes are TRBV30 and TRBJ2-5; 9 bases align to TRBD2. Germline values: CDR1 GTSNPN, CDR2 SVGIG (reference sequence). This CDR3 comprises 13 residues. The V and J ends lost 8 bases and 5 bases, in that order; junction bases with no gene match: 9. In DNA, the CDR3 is TGTGCCCATATGGGACTAGCAGGGGAGACCCAGTACTTC. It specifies CAHMGLAGETQYF.

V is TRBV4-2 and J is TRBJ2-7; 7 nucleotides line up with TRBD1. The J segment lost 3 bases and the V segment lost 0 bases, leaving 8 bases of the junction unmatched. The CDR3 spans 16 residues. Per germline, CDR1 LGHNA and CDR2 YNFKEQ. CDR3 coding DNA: TGTGCCAGCAGCCAAGATACGAACAGGGGAGTCTACGAGCAGTACTTC. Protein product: CASSQDTNRGVYEQYF.

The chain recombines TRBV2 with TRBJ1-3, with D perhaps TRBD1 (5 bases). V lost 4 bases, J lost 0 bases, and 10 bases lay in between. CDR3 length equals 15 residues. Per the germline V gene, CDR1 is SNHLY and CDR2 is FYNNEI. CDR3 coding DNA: TGTGCCAGCAGTGTACAGGCGCGCTCTGGAAACACCATATATTTT. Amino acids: CASSVQARSGNTIYF. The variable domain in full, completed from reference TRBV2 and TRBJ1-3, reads EPEVTQTPSHQVTQMGQEVILRCVPISNHLYFYWYRQILGQKVEFLVSFYNNEISEKSEIFDDQFSVERPDGSNFTLKIRSTKLEDSAMYFCASSVQARSGNTIYFGEGSWLTVV.